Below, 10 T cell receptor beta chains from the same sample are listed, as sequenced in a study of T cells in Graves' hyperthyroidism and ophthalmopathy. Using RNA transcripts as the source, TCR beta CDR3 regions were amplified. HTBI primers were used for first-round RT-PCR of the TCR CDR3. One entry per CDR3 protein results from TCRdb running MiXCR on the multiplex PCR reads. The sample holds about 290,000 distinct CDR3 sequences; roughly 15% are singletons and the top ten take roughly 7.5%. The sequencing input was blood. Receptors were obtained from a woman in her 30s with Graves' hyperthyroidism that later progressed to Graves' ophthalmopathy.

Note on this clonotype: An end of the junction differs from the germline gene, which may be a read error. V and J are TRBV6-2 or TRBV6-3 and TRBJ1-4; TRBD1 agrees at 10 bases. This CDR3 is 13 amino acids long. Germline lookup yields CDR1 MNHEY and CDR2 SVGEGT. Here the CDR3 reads CASSRTGGEELFF. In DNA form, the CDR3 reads TGTGCCAGCAGCAGGACAGGGGGTGAAGAACTGTTTTTT.

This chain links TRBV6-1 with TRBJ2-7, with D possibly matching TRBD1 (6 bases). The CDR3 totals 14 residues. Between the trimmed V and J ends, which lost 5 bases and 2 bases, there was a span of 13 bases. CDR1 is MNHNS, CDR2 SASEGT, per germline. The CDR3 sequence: CASSLTGIPYEQYF. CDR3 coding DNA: TGTGCCAGCAGTTTAACAGGGATACCCTACGAGCAGTACTTC.

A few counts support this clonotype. CDR3 in amino acids: CASSLDGTGLFSAYYEQYF. The CDR3 DNA sequence: TGCGCCAGCAGCTTGGACGGGACAGGGCTCTTTTCAGCTTACTACGAGCAGTACTTC. V is TRBV5-1 and J is TRBJ2-7; 9 bases agree with TRBD1. The trim removed 0 bases at V and 3 bases at J, leaving 16 bases unmatched. Germline-derived CDR1 and CDR2 are SGHRS and YFSETQ. The CDR3 extends over 19 amino acids.

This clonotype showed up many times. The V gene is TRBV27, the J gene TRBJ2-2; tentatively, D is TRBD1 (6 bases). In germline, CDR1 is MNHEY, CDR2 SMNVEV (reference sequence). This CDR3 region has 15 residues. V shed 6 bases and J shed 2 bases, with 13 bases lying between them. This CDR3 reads CASSLIQGNTGELFF. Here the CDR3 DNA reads TGTGCCAGCAGCTTGATACAGGGAAACACCGGGGAGCTGTTTTTT.

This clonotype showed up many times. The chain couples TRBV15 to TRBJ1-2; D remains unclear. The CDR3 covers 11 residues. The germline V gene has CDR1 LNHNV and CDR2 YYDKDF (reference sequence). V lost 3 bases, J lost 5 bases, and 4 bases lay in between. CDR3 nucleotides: TGTGCCACCAGCAGCCCGTATGGCTACACCTTC. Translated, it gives CATSSPYGYTF. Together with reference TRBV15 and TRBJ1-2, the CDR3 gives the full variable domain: DAMVIQNPRYQVTQFGKPVTLSCSQTLNHNVMYWYQQKSSQAPKLLFHYYDKDFNNEADTPDNFQSRRPNTSFCFLDIRSPGLGDTAMYLCATSSPYGYTFGSGTRLTVV.

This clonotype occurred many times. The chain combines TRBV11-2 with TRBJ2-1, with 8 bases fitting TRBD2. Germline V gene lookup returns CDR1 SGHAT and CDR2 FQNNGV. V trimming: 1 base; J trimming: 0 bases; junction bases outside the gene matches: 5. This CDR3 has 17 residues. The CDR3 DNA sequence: TGTGCCAGCAGCTTAGTTCAGAGCGGGAGCTCCTACAATGAGCAGTTCTTC. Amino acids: CASSLVQSGSSYNEQFF.

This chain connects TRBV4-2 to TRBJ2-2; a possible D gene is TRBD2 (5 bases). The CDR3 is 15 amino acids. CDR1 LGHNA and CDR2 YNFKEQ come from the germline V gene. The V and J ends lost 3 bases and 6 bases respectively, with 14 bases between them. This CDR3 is CASSHGRGKAGELFF. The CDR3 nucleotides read TGTGCCAGCAGCCACGGCCGAGGGAAAGCCGGGGAGCTGTTTTTT.

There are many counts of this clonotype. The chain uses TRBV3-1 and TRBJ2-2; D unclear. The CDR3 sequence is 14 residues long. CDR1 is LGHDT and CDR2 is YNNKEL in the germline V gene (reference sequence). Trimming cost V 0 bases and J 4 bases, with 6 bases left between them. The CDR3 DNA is TGTGCCAGCAGCCAAGAGCGGCTCACCGGGGAGCTGTTTTTT. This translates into CASSQERLTGELFF.

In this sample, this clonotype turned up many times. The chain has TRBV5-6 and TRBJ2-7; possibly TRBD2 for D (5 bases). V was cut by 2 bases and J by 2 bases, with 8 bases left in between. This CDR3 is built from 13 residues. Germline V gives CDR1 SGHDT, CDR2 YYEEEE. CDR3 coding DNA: TGTGCCAGCAGCTTAACTAGTGCCTACGAGCAGTACTTC. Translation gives CASSLTSAYEQYF.

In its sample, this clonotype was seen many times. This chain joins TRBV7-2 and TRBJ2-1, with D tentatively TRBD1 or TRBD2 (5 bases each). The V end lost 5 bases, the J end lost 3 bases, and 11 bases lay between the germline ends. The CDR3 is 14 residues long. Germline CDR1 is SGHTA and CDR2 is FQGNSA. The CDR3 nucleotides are TGTGCCAGCAGCCCCGGGGCGAACTACAATGAGCAGTTCTTC. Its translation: CASSPGANYNEQFF.